The 30 T cell receptor beta chains below all came from one sample that was sequenced in a study of control samples from healthy donors and cancer patients. Only in-frame clones appear in the TCRdb table, and some are missing; sequencing was by immunoSEQ multiplex PCR. Of around 49,000 clones listed, approximately 89% are singletons. What was sequenced was PBMCs. The receptors were gathered from a middle-aged man with colorectal cancer.

The rearrangement uses TRBV2 and TRBJ2-1, with 8 bases aligning to TRBD2. With V trimmed by 4 bases and J by 8 bases, 7 bases remained unmatched. The CDR3 extends over 14 amino acids. Germline V lookup: CDR1 SNHLY, CDR2 FYNNEI. In nucleotides, the CDR3 is TGTGCCAGCAGTGGACTAGCGCGTGGAGATGAGCAGTTCTTC. Its protein product is CASSGLARGDEQFF.

The chain has TRBV7-8 and TRBJ1-5; 8 nucleotides agree with TRBD1. CDR3 length: 14 residues. Per germline, CDR1 SGHVS and CDR2 FQNEAQ. After removal of 3 bases from V and 5 bases from J, the junction contained 3 bases not matched to a gene. The CDR3 loop reads CASSFNRGDQPQHF. The CDR3 DNA reads TGTGCCAGCAGCTTTAACAGGGGGGATCAGCCCCAGCATTTT.

The rearrangement links TRBV7-9 to TRBJ1-5; no clear D gene. Looked up from germline, CDR1 is SEHNR and CDR2 is FQNEAQ (reference sequence). The CDR3 totals 14 residues. The germline V and J ends were trimmed by 8 bases and 5 bases, with 16 bases remaining between them. DNA for the CDR3: TGTGCCAGCGGTCTTGGAGTATCTGATCAGCCCCAGCATTTT. Encoded protein: CASGLGVSDQPQHF.

CDR3 DNA: TGTGCCAGCAGCCAAGTTGGTGGGGGCTACACCTTC. Encoded protein: CASSQVGGGYTF. The V call is TRBV14, the J call TRBJ1-2; D ambiguous. CDR3 size: 12 residues. Germline assignment: CDR1 SGHDN and CDR2 FVKESK. V lost 1 base, J lost 8 bases, and 8 bases lay in between. The full variable domain, completed using reference TRBV14 and TRBJ1-2, is EAGVTQFPSHSVIEKGQTVTLRCDPISGHDNLYWYRRVMGKEIKFLLHFVKESKQDESGMPNNRFLAERTGGTYSTLKVQPAELEDSGVYFCASSQVGGGYTFGSGTRLTVV.

CDR3 residues: CASSLSPGFNEKLFF. The CDR3 DNA sequence: TGTGCCAGCAGTTTATCTCCGGGTTTTAATGAAAAACTGTTTTTT. The chain uses TRBV27 and TRBJ1-4, with no clear D. The germline V and J ends were trimmed by 0 bases and 4 bases, with 9 bases remaining between them. Germline values: CDR1 MNHEY, CDR2 SMNVEV (reference sequence). This CDR3 spans 15 amino acids.

The gene calls are TRBV10-1 and TRBJ2-2; D is ambiguous. Germline lookup yields CDR1 WNHNN and CDR2 SYGVQD (reference sequence). This CDR3 contains 18 residues. Trimming shortened V by 0 bases and J by 0 bases, and 14 bases separated the two germline ends. The CDR3 loop is CASSESIFSRANTGELFF. The CDR3 DNA sequence: TGCGCCAGCAGTGAGTCGATATTTAGCCGTGCGAACACCGGGGAGCTGTTTTTT.

Comments on this clone: A junction boundary mismatches the germline segment, possibly from a read error. The chain uses TRBV5-6 and TRBJ2-5; D may be TRBD2 (6 bases). Germline loops: CDR1 SGHDT, CDR2 YYEEEE. The CDR3 is made up of 14 amino acids. The CDR3 DNA reads TGTGCCAGCAGCTGGGGACTTCTACAAGAGAGCCAGTACTTC. This codes for CASSWGLLQESQYF.

The J gene is TRBJ2-3, the V gene TRBV5-5; D might be TRBD2 (5 bases). Germline assignment: CDR1 SGHKS and CDR2 YYEKEE (reference sequence). This CDR3 is built from 16 residues. V was cut by 4 bases and J by 2 bases, with 17 bases left in between. As DNA, the CDR3 is TGTGCCAGCAGCGCCTCGGGGTGGGCCTCCACAGATACGCAGTATTTT. It specifies CASSASGWASTDTQYF.

The gene calls are TRBV28 and TRBJ2-7; D tentatively reads TRBD1 or TRBD2 (5 bases each). The CDR3 is made up of 14 amino acids. Germline CDR1 and CDR2: MDHEN and SYDVKM. V lost 3 bases, J lost 6 bases, and 15 bases lay in between. The CDR3 loop is CASSFLGRDGEQYF. CDR3 nucleotides: TGTGCCAGCAGTTTTTTGGGTCGGGACGGCGAGCAGTACTTC.

This chain links TRBV7-9 with TRBJ2-1; D may correspond to TRBD1 or TRBD2 (5 bases each). The germline V gene has CDR1 SEHNR and CDR2 FQNEAQ (reference sequence). V was cut by 5 bases and J by 6 bases, with 14 bases left in between. This CDR3 contains 14 residues. The CDR3 is CASSTRDVRNEQFF. As DNA, the CDR3 is TGTGCCAGCAGCACCCGGGACGTGCGCAATGAGCAGTTCTTC.

The J gene is TRBJ2-1, the V gene TRBV5-6; 9 bases match TRBD2. J gave up 3 bases and V 5 bases, and 6 bases lay outside the gene matches. The CDR3 sequence is 15 residues long. Germline CDR1 and CDR2: SGHDT and YYEEEE. CDR3 DNA: TGTGCCAGCAGACCGACTAGCGGCATCTACAATGAGCAGTTCTTC. The encoded protein is CASRPTSGIYNEQFF. Combining the CDR3 with reference TRBV5-6 and TRBJ2-1 gives the whole variable domain DAGVTQSPTHLIKTRGQQVTLRCSPKSGHDTVSWYQQALGQGPQFIFQYYEEEERQRGNFPDRFSGHQFPNYSSELNVNALLLGDSALYLCASRPTSGIYNEQFFGPGTRLTVL.

This clone was detected once. The chain is built from TRBV18 and TRBJ1-6; D gene unclear. The CDR3 contains 19 residues. Trimming took 3 bases from V and 0 from J, leaving 18 bases between them. Germline CDR1 reads KGHSH; CDR2 reads LQKENI. This CDR3 reads CASSPRPASSSSYNSPLHF. The CDR3 bases are TGTGCCAGCTCACCGCGACCGGCATCTTCCAGCTCCTATAATTCACCCCTCCACTTT.

The V call is TRBV10-3, the J call TRBJ1-1; TRBD1 matches 10 bases. The V gene end was trimmed by 2 bases and the J gene end by 3 bases; junction bases not matched to a gene: 3. The CDR3 contains 15 residues. Germline V gene sequence: CDR1 ENHRY, CDR2 SYGVKD. As DNA, the CDR3 is TGTGCCATCAGTGAGACTGGGACAGGGGACACTGAAGCTTTCTTT. Its translation: CAISETGTGDTEAFF.

The chain couples TRBV2 to TRBJ1-5; D gene uncertain. CDR3 length equals 13 residues. V was trimmed by 6 bases and J by 3 bases, leaving 9 bases between them. CDR1 SNHLY and CDR2 FYNNEI come from the germline V gene. The CDR3 is CASRQQDNQPQHF. The CDR3 DNA sequence: TGTGCCAGCAGGCAACAAGACAATCAGCCCCAGCATTTT.

The table lists this clone with a count of one. V gene TRBV4-3 combines with J gene TRBJ2-3; D ambiguous. The CDR3 sequence is 16 residues long. V lost 3 bases, J lost 8 bases, and 21 bases lay in between. Germline CDR1 LGHNA, CDR2 YSLEER. The CDR3 DNA follows: TGCGCCAGCAGCCATTCGAGCCCCCTCTCAAGGGTTACGCAGTATTTT. This translates into CASSHSSPLSRVTQYF.

This rearrangement joins TRBV28 to TRBJ1-1, with a tentative D call TRBD1 (6 bases). The CDR3 consists of 14 residues. Trimming removed 5 bases at V and 0 bases at J, with 10 bases between. Germline assignment: CDR1 MDHEN and CDR2 SYDVKM. CDR3: CASSRGGMNTEAFF. In DNA, the CDR3 is TGTGCCAGCAGTAGGGGGGGGATGAACACTGAAGCTTTCTTT.

The chain joins TRBV7-9 to TRBJ1-2, with D unclear. CDR1 and CDR2 (germline): SEHNR, FQNEAQ (reference sequence). The V end lost 5 bases, the J end lost 2 bases, and 15 bases lay between the germline ends. CDR3 length equals 15 residues. DNA for the CDR3: TGTGCCAGCAGCCCCGCCCCGAAACTGAACTATGGCTACACCTTC. Translated, it gives CASSPAPKLNYGYTF.

The genes are TRBV24-1 and TRBJ1-5; D may be TRBD1 (5 bases). Trimming pared 5 bases from V and 3 bases from J, leaving 7 bases between. The germline gives CDR1 KGHDR, CDR2 SFDVKD. This CDR3 is 13 amino acids long. CDR3 loop: CATSVGDNQPQHF. The CDR3 nucleotides read TGTGCCACCAGTGTGGGGGACAATCAGCCCCAGCATTTT.

The V call is TRBV29-1, the J call TRBJ1-1; tentatively, D is TRBD1 (6 bases). The CDR3 is 13 residues long. CDR1 and CDR2 (germline): SQVTM, ANQGSEA. V lost 3 bases, J lost 3 bases, and 11 bases lay in between. CDR3 in amino acids: CSVDRGLDTEAFF. CDR3 nucleotide sequence: TGCAGCGTTGACAGGGGATTGGACACTGAAGCTTTCTTT.

The V gene is TRBV19, the J gene TRBJ1-5; D is perhaps TRBD1 (6 bases). The CDR3 is 14 residues long. Germline-derived CDR1 and CDR2 are LNHDA and SQIVND (reference sequence). The V and J ends lost 7 bases and 7 bases respectively, with 17 bases between them. In nucleotides, the CDR3 is TGTGCCAGTAACGGGGAGGGCGGGGGCCAGCCCCAGCATTTT. The encoded protein is CASNGEGGGQPQHF.

Regarding this clone: The junction shows a germline mismatch at one end, possibly a read error. The chain links TRBV7-9 to TRBJ2-5; the match to TRBD2 covers 7 bases. CDR1 and CDR2 from the germline V gene are SEHNR and FQNEAQ (reference sequence). This CDR3 is built from 14 residues. Here the CDR3 DNA reads TGTGTCAGCAGCTTGGCGGGAGAGTGGGAGACCCAGTACTTC. This encodes CVSSLAGEWETQYF.

The chain couples TRBV24-1 to TRBJ2-7; TRBD1 aligns across 7 bases. The length of the CDR3 is 13 residues. Germline V gene lookup returns CDR1 KGHDR and CDR2 SFDVKD. J lost 5 bases, V lost 4 bases, and 4 bases had no gene match. CDR3 sequence (DNA): TGTGCCACCAGTGACCCCGACAGGGACGAGCAGTACTTC. Protein product: CATSDPDRDEQYF.

This clone has only one observation. J is TRBJ1-5 and V is TRBV2; D is unresolved. CDR1 is SNHLY and CDR2 is FYNNEI in the germline V gene. CDR3 length equals 13 residues. The V end lost 8 bases, the J end lost 0 bases, and 8 bases lay between the germline ends. The DNA of the CDR3 is TGTGCCAGCGGGTTTTATAGCAATCAGCCCCAGCATTTT. It specifies CASGFYSNQPQHF. The full variable domain, its missing parts supplied by reference TRBV2 and TRBJ1-5, is EPEVTQTPSHQVTQMGQEVILRCVPISNHLYFYWYRQILGQKVEFLVSFYNNEISEKSEIFDDQFSVERPDGSNFTLKIRSTKLEDSAMYFCASGFYSNQPQHFGDGTRLSIL.

V and J are TRBV2 and TRBJ1-1, with TRBD1 matching 8 bases. Germline V gene sequence: CDR1 SNHLY, CDR2 FYNNEI. The V segment lost 5 bases and the J segment 1 base; nucleotides outside the gene matches: 6. The length of the CDR3 is 15 residues. For the CDR3, the DNA is TGTGCCAGCAGTAAAACAGGGGGGCCGAACACTGAAGCTTTCTTT. Translation gives CASSKTGGPNTEAFF.

This clone qualifies as large. The rearrangement uses TRBV28 and TRBJ1-1; no reliable D call. Germline V gene data show CDR1 as MDHEN and CDR2 as SYDVKM. Trimming took 3 bases from V and 4 from J, leaving 12 bases between them. The CDR3 loop spans 14 amino acids. CDR3 nucleotide sequence: TGTGCCAGCAGTTTCGGGGTTGCGGGCACTGAAGCTTTCTTT. It encodes CASSFGVAGTEAFF.

The V and J genes are TRBV4-3 and TRBJ1-1, with D unresolved. The CDR3 runs 14 residues. The ends were cut back, 0 bases at V and 6 bases at J, with 11 bases in the middle. CDR1 and CDR2 (germline): LGHNA, YSLEER. The CDR3 loop is CASSQERWAPEAFF. For the CDR3, the DNA is TGCGCCAGCAGCCAAGAGAGGTGGGCCCCTGAAGCTTTCTTT.

The rearrangement uses TRBV25-1 and TRBJ2-2, with D tentatively TRBD2 (6 bases). The CDR3 contains 14 residues. The germline V gene has CDR1 MGHDK and CDR2 SYGVNS. V lost 2 bases to trimming and J lost 6 bases, with 10 bases between them. In nucleotides, the CDR3 is TGTGCCAGCAGTGAAGGGGGGTTTCCCGGGGAGCTGTTTTTT. Translated: CASSEGGFPGELFF.

The rearrangement joins TRBV3-1 (or the pseudogene TRBV3-2) to TRBJ2-3; 11 bases match TRBD2. The CDR3 runs 16 residues. Germline loops: CDR1 LGHDT, CDR2 YNNKEL (reference sequence). V shed 4 bases, J shed 3 bases, and the junction held 6 bases outside the gene matches. CDR3 in amino acids: CASSLYTSGRTDTQYF. The CDR3 DNA follows: TGTGCCAGCAGCCTCTATACTAGCGGGAGAACAGATACGCAGTATTTT.

The chain is built from TRBV6-2 or TRBV6-3 and TRBJ1-5; D is undetermined. The CDR3 length is 16 residues. Germline V lookup: CDR1 MNHEY, CDR2 SVGEGT. V was pared by 5 bases and J by 3 bases, with 17 bases between. In DNA form, the CDR3 reads TGTGCCAGCAGTCTACTCGGCCGGGTGGTCAATCAGCCCCAGCATTTT. Its protein product is CASSLLGRVVNQPQHF.

V gene TRBV4-1 combines with J gene TRBJ1-4; 9 nucleotides align to TRBD1. The CDR3 covers 16 residues. Germline CDR1 MGHRA, CDR2 YSYEKL. V was pared by 3 bases and J by 8 bases, with 10 bases of the junction left unmatched. The CDR3 is CASSHDGQGRREKLFF. DNA for the CDR3: TGCGCCAGCAGCCATGATGGACAGGGGAGACGGGAAAAACTGTTTTTT.